One sample yielded the 26 T cell receptor beta chains listed below, sequenced in a study of blood T cell repertoires in COVID-19. The method was immunoSEQ multiplex PCR; TCRdb's version includes in-frame clones alone and lacks a portion of them. The data contain about 160,000 clones, about four fifths of them seen just once; the ten biggest clones take up roughly 18%. Sequencing input: PBMCs or T cells enriched from blood (not recorded which). The source of these receptors is a man aged 60-69 years who had recovered from COVID-19.

Remarks on this clone: Germline is not matched at one junction end, which may reflect a read error. The gene calls are TRBV10-3 and TRBJ1-3; the D gene is possibly TRBD1 (6 bases). The CDR3 is 14 residues long. The germline V gene encodes CDR1 ENHRY and CDR2 SYGVKD. The DNA for the CDR3 is TGTGCCATCAGGGACGCAGGGGCTGGGAACACCATATATTTT. Its protein product is CAIRDAGAGNTIYF.

In DNA form, the CDR3 reads TGTGCCAGCAACCTCCGGGCGGGAGTCACAGATACGCAGTATTTT. Translating gives CASNLRAGVTDTQYF. The chain combines TRBV7-2 with TRBJ2-3; 7 bases map to TRBD2. The CDR3 sequence is 15 residues long. With V trimmed by 7 bases and J by 2 bases, 9 bases remained unmatched. The germline gives CDR1 SGHTA, CDR2 FQGNSA.

The table lists this clone with a count of one. The chain joins TRBV24-1 to TRBJ1-1; 8 bases fit TRBD1. In germline, CDR1 is KGHDR, CDR2 SFDVKD. The CDR3 contains 14 residues. V dropped 4 bases and J dropped 4; count of bases not matched to a gene: 4. The CDR3 bases are TGTGCCACCAGTGAAAGCGGGACAGGCACTGAAGCTTTCTTT. The encoded protein is CATSESGTGTEAFF.

The chain recombines TRBV10-3 with TRBJ2-2; 7 bases match TRBD2. The CDR3 is 15 residues long. Germline-derived CDR1 and CDR2 are ENHRY and SYGVKD. The V and J ends lost 4 bases and 5 bases, in that order; junction bases with no gene match: 7. CDR3 loop: CAISGRDYRTGELFF. The CDR3 region has the DNA TGTGCCATCAGTGGACGGGACTATCGAACCGGGGAGCTGTTTTTT.

The J gene is TRBJ1-1, the V gene TRBV7-2; maybe TRBD1 (5 bases). CDR3 size: 14 residues. Trimming shortened V by 5 bases and J by 8 bases, and 18 bases separated the two germline ends. The germline CDR1 and CDR2 sequences are SGHTA and FQGNSA. The DNA for the CDR3 is TGTGCCAGCAGCCCCACCTTGGCCCGGGGGGAAGCTTTCTTT. This translates into CASSPTLARGEAFF.

V usage is TRBV30 and J usage is TRBJ1-1, with D tentatively TRBD1 (5 bases). Trimming cost V 1 base and J 7 bases, with 13 bases left between them. Germline V gene sequence: CDR1 GTSNPN, CDR2 SVGIG (reference sequence). The CDR3 is 13 amino acids. CDR3 coding DNA: TGTGCCTGGAGTGGAGGAGGGGTTGGTGAAGCTTTCTTT. Translation gives CAWSGGGVGEAFF.

The CDR3 here is CATSESGQGVGETQYF. The CDR3 DNA is TGTGCCACCAGTGAATCCGGACAGGGCGTGGGCGAGACCCAGTACTTC. The V gene is TRBV24-1, the J gene TRBJ2-5; 8 bases map to TRBD1. Germline CDR1 and CDR2: KGHDR and SFDVKD. The CDR3 has 16 amino acids. The junction had 11 bases not matched to a gene; V was cut back by 4 bases and J by 5 bases.

This clone was found once. The V call is TRBV3-1 (or the pseudogene TRBV3-2), the J call TRBJ2-3; 8 positions match TRBD2. CDR1 is LGHDT and CDR2 is YNNKEL in the germline V gene (reference sequence). V lost 4 bases to trimming and J lost 2 bases; unmatched junction nucleotides: 11. The CDR3 covers 17 residues. The CDR3 loop reads CASSPLGAGGYTDTQYF. DNA for the CDR3: TGTGCCAGCAGCCCGCTGGGGGCGGGGGGCTACACAGATACGCAGTATTTT.

The chain links TRBV9 to TRBJ1-4; the match to TRBD1 covers 8 bases. Germline-derived CDR1 and CDR2 are SGDLS and YYNGEE. J lost 0 bases, V lost 3 bases, and 1 base had no gene match. The CDR3 runs 15 residues. The CDR3 is CASSAGQATNEKLFF. DNA of the CDR3: TGTGCCAGCAGCGCGGGACAGGCAACTAATGAAAAACTGTTTTTT.

This clone was picked up a small number of times. CDR3 region: CASSFNRGSNTGELFF. The DNA for the CDR3 is TGTGCCAGCAGCTTCAATAGGGGTTCGAACACCGGGGAGCTGTTTTTT. The chain joins TRBV5-4 to TRBJ2-2; D is perhaps TRBD1 (5 bases). The CDR3 is made up of 16 amino acids. Per germline, CDR1 SGHNT and CDR2 YYREEE (reference sequence). V lost 2 bases and J 0 bases, leaving 11 bases between the germline ends. The entire variable domain, with the rest obtained from reference TRBV5-4 and TRBJ2-2, is as follows: ETGVTQSPTHLIKTRGQQVTLRCSSQSGHNTVSWYQQALGQGPQFIFQYYREEENGRGNFPPRFSGLQFPNYSSELNVNALELDDSALYLCASSFNRGSNTGELFFGEGSRLTVL.

The chain uses TRBV7-2 and TRBJ1-1; perhaps TRBD1 as D (5 bases). The CDR3 loop spans 15 amino acids. V lost 6 bases and J lost 2, with 16 bases in between. Germline loops: CDR1 SGHTA, CDR2 FQGNSA. The CDR3 reads CASRHHGGRNTEAFF. The CDR3 region has the DNA TGTGCCAGCAGGCATCACGGGGGTAGAAACACTGAAGCTTTCTTT.

V and J are TRBV5-6 and TRBJ2-5; 9 nucleotides agree with TRBD2. CDR1 and CDR2 (germline): SGHDT, YYEEEE. The CDR3 runs to 15 residues. V trimming: 4 bases; J trimming: 2 bases; junction bases outside the gene matches: 6. The CDR3 reads CASSLAGRGQETQYF. CDR3 coding DNA: TGTGCCAGCAGCCTAGCGGGGCGGGGACAAGAGACCCAGTACTTC. Based on the CDR3 plus reference TRBV5-6 and TRBJ2-5, the full variable domain is DAGVTQSPTHLIKTRGQQVTLRCSPKSGHDTVSWYQQALGQGPQFIFQYYEEEERQRGNFPDRFSGHQFPNYSSELNVNALLLGDSALYLCASSLAGRGQETQYFGPGTRLLVL.

The J gene is TRBJ2-7, the V gene TRBV6-5; a possible D gene is TRBD1 (7 bases). CDR1 is MNHEY and CDR2 is SVGAGI in the germline V gene. The CDR3 consists of 15 residues. V gave up 7 bases and J gave up 0 bases, with 16 bases separating them. CDR3 coding DNA: TGTGCCAGCATTAGTTCCCAGGGGGGCTCCTACGAGCAGTACTTC. It translates to CASISSQGGSYEQYF.

This chain uses TRBV29-1 with TRBJ2-5; TRBD1 might be the D (5 bases). The germline V and J ends were trimmed by 5 bases and 10 bases, with 20 bases remaining between them. There are 13 residues in the CDR3. The germline V gene encodes CDR1 SQVTM and CDR2 ANQGSEA. CDR3: CSVKSGPQRGQYF. In DNA, the CDR3 is TGCAGCGTTAAGTCAGGACCCCAAAGGGGCCAGTACTTC.

This chain uses TRBV5-1 with TRBJ1-1, with TRBD1 matching 7 bases. This CDR3 comprises 13 residues. Germline CDR1 reads SGHRS; CDR2 reads YFSETQ. With V trimmed by 4 bases and J by 3 bases, 3 bases remained unmatched. CDR3 sequence: CASSQTGDTEAFF. DNA for the CDR3: TGCGCCAGCAGCCAAACAGGGGACACTGAAGCTTTCTTT.

This chain uses TRBV7-9 with TRBJ2-5, with D possibly being TRBD1 (6 bases). The length of the CDR3 is 16 residues. V was trimmed by 3 bases and J by 3 bases, leaving 17 bases between them. CDR1 is SEHNR, CDR2 FQNEAQ, per germline (reference sequence). The CDR3 here is CASSLGAQGREETQYF. As DNA, the CDR3 is TGTGCCAGCAGCTTGGGGGCCCAGGGGCGAGAAGAGACCCAGTACTTC.

V is TRBV28 and J is TRBJ2-7; TRBD1 aligns across 7 bases. V gave up 5 bases and J gave up 2 bases; unmatched junction bases: 18. The CDR3 totals 18 residues. Per the germline V gene, CDR1 is MDHEN and CDR2 is SYDVKM. The CDR3 is CASSTYPTQGSAPYEQYF. CDR3 nucleotides: TGTGCCAGCAGTACCTACCCCACACAGGGGTCTGCCCCCTACGAGCAGTACTTC.

This chain joins TRBV6-5 and TRBJ2-2; perhaps TRBD2 as D (5 bases). Between the trimmed V and J ends, which lost 9 bases and 8 bases, there was a span of 10 bases. From germline, CDR1 is MNHEY and CDR2 SVGAGI. The CDR3 loop spans 11 amino acids. CDR3 protein: CASRTGGELFF. The CDR3 bases are TGTGCCAGTAGAACGGGAGGGGAGCTGTTTTTT.

This rearrangement joins TRBV24-1 to TRBJ2-1; D perhaps matches TRBD2 (6 bases). The CDR3 is 16 residues long. Germline CDR1 is KGHDR and CDR2 is SFDVKD. Trimming shortened V by 1 base and J by 7 bases, and 16 bases separated the two germline ends. The CDR3 DNA reads TGTGCCACCAGTGATTTACGAGGCGGGGTGGGAAATGAGCAGTTCTTC. This translates into CATSDLRGGVGNEQFF.

The chain employs TRBV27 and TRBJ2-3; the D gene is possibly TRBD2 (6 bases). This CDR3 is 16 amino acids long. Germline values: CDR1 MNHEY, CDR2 SMNVEV (reference sequence). The germline V and J ends were trimmed by 4 bases and 2 bases, with 16 bases remaining between them. CDR3 loop: CASSSPSSVATDTQYF. The CDR3, as DNA: TGTGCCAGCAGTTCCCCCTCTAGCGTTGCCACAGATACGCAGTATTTT.

This chain joins TRBV19 and TRBJ2-6; D possibly corresponds to TRBD1 (5 bases). The germline CDR1 and CDR2 sequences are LNHDA and SQIVND (reference sequence). This CDR3 comprises 16 residues. Deletions cut 5 bases from V and 1 base from J, with 12 bases between. This CDR3 is CASSWGSGSGANVLTF. CDR3 DNA sequence: TGTGCCAGTAGTTGGGGTTCAGGGTCTGGGGCCAACGTCCTGACTTTC.

The V and J genes are TRBV27 and TRBJ2-2, with D tentatively TRBD1 (6 bases). The germline V gene has CDR1 MNHEY and CDR2 SMNVEV (reference sequence). CDR3 length: 15 residues. V shed 1 base and J shed 1 base, with 7 bases lying between them. This CDR3 is CASSLFRGNTGELFF. The CDR3 DNA sequence: TGTGCCAGCAGTTTATTCAGGGGGAACACCGGGGAGCTGTTTTTT.

This chain connects TRBV7-8 to TRBJ2-7, with D unclear. Germline CDR1 is SGHVS and CDR2 is FQNEAQ. Trimming pared 1 base from V and 7 bases from J, leaving 11 bases between. The CDR3 runs 13 residues. CDR3 in DNA: TGTGCCAGCAGCTTAGACCCGTGGCGGGAGCAGTACTTC. Translation: CASSLDPWREQYF.

The rearrangement uses TRBV7-2 and TRBJ2-5, with TRBD2 matching 9 bases. Germline values: CDR1 SGHTA, CDR2 FQGNSA. Germline trimming cut 2 bases from V and 5 bases from J; bases unmatched to any gene: 0. The CDR3 loop spans 13 amino acids. The CDR3 reads CASSLSGGETQYF. CDR3 nucleotides: TGTGCCAGCAGCTTAAGCGGGGGGGAGACCCAGTACTTC.

This clone was seen only a few times. The chain combines TRBV14 with TRBJ2-3, with D possibly matching TRBD2 (5 bases). Germline CDR1 is SGHDN and CDR2 is FVKESK. V was cut by 2 bases and J by 4 bases, with 10 bases left in between. The CDR3 is 14 residues long. In DNA, the CDR3 is TGTGCCAGCAGCCAACGGGGATATGCAGATACGCAGTATTTT. The encoded protein is CASSQRGYADTQYF.

The chain uses TRBV28 and TRBJ1-5, with 8 nucleotides matching TRBD1. CDR1 and CDR2 (germline): MDHEN, SYDVKM. Losses at the gene ends were 10 bases for V and 4 bases for J; bases not matched to a gene: 9. The CDR3 length is 14 residues. CDR3 loop: CATTQGARNQPQHF. In nucleotides, the CDR3 is TGTGCCACCACCCAGGGGGCGCGGAATCAGCCCCAGCATTTT.